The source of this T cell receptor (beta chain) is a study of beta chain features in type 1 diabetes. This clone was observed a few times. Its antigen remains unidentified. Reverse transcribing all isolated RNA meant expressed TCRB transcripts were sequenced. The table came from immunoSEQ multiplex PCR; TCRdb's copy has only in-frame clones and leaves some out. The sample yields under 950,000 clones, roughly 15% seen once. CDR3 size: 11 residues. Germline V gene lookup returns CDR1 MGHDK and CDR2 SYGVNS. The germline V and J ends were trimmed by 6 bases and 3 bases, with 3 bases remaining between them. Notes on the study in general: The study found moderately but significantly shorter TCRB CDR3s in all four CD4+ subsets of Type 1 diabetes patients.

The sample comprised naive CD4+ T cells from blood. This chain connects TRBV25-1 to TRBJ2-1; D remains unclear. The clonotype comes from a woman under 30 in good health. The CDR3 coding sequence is TGTGCCAGCAGGAACTACAATGAGCAGTTCTTC. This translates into CASRNYNEQFF.